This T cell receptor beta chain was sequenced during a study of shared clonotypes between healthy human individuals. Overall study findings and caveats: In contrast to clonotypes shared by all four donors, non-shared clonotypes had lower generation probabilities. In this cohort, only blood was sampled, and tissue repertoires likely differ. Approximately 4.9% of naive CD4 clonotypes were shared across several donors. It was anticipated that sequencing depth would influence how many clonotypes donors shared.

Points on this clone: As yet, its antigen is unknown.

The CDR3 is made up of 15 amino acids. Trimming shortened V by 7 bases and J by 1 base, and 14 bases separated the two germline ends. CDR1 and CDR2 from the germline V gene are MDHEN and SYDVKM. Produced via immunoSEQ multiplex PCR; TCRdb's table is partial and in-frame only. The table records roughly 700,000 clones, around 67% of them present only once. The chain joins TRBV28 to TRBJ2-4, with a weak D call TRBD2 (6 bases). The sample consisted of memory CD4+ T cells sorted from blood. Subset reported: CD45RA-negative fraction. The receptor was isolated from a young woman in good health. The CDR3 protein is CASKPGRGAKNIQYF. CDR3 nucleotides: TGTGCCAGCAAACCCGGCCGGGGGGCCAAAAACATTCAGTACTTC.